These 15 T cell receptor beta chains were all obtained from the same sample, sequenced in a study of shared clonotypes between healthy human individuals. The data were produced by immunoSEQ multiplex PCR, yet TCRdb's version contains in-frame clones alone and is incomplete. This sample has millions of clones, with 85% to 95% found just once. Sequencing input: naive CD4+ T cells sorted from blood. Subset of the sample: CD45RA+ positively selected. The receptors were sampled from a man between 18 and 29 years old in good health.

The rearrangement links TRBV7-2 to TRBJ2-2; 8 bases match TRBD2. Germline V gene sequence: CDR1 SGHTA, CDR2 FQGNSA. The J segment lost 8 bases and the V segment lost 5 bases, leaving 7 bases of the junction unmatched. The CDR3 contains 14 residues. CDR3: CASSVISGMGELFF. The CDR3 DNA reads as TGTGCCAGCAGCGTAATTAGCGGGATGGGGGAGCTGTTTTTT.

The J gene is TRBJ2-5, the V gene TRBV6-1; the match to TRBD1 covers 8 bases. The closer fit of TRBJ2-7 to the DNA end suggests the J call may be wrong. The germline V gene encodes CDR1 MNHNS and CDR2 SASEGT. This CDR3 comprises 12 residues. The CDR3 sequence is CASSPQGGEQYF. In DNA, the CDR3 is TGTGCCAGCAGCCCACAGGGGGGCGAGCAGTACTTC.

This clone was observed at least ten times. V and J are TRBV19 and TRBJ1-5, with 9 bases that match TRBD1. J lost 8 bases, V lost 5 bases, and 10 bases had no gene match. The CDR3 extends over 15 amino acids. The germline V gene has CDR1 LNHDA and CDR2 SQIVND (reference sequence). The CDR3 protein is CASSGGTGLSEPQHF. The CDR3 DNA reads as TGTGCCAGTAGTGGTGGGACAGGGCTTTCGGAGCCCCAGCATTTT.

The V call is TRBV27, the J call TRBJ2-1; D is possibly TRBD1 (5 bases). The CDR3 runs to 13 residues. Germline V gives CDR1 MNHEY, CDR2 SMNVEV (reference sequence). V lost 3 bases and J lost 8, with 11 bases in between. The CDR3 sequence: CASSFLGPDEQFF. CDR3 nucleotide sequence: TGTGCCAGCAGTTTTTTGGGGCCGGATGAGCAGTTCTTC.

The gene calls are TRBV7-2 and TRBJ2-1; 9 positions agree with TRBD1. This CDR3 spans 13 amino acids. Per germline, CDR1 SGHTA and CDR2 FQGNSA. V shed 5 bases, J shed 10 bases, and the junction held 6 bases outside the gene matches. The DNA of the CDR3 is TGTGCCAGCAGCGCCGACAGGGGGTGGGAGCAGTTCTTC. It specifies CASSADRGWEQFF.

This clone appeared a single time. The chain recombines TRBV10-3 with TRBJ2-7; 8 positions agree with TRBD2. J lost 3 bases, V lost 2 bases, and 6 bases had no gene match. The CDR3 covers 15 residues. Germline CDR1 ENHRY, CDR2 SYGVKD. For the CDR3, the DNA is TGTGCCATCAGTGAGGCGACTAGCGTGTTCTACGAGCAGTACTTC. It specifies CAISEATSVFYEQYF.

On this clone: The identical CDR3 is also encoded by other nucleotide sequences in the sample. This chain links TRBV4-1 with TRBJ2-5; D is undetermined. CDR3 length: 13 amino acids. The ends were cut back, 1 base at V and 5 bases at J, with 8 bases in the middle. Germline loops: CDR1 MGHRA, CDR2 YSYEKL. The CDR3 DNA is TGCGCCAGCAGCCAAGGGCCCCTGGAGACCCAGTACTTC. Amino acid sequence: CASSQGPLETQYF.

This clone was detected once. V usage is TRBV6-1 and J usage is TRBJ1-2; D remains unclear. With 1 base removed from V and 5 bases from J, the gap between germline ends came to 5 bases. Germline CDR1 MNHNS, CDR2 SASEGT. This CDR3 has 12 residues. The CDR3: CASSEDWYGYTF. The CDR3 DNA reads as TGTGCCAGCAGTGAAGACTGGTATGGCTACACCTTC.

Of note for this clone: The sample has other DNA sequences that encode this CDR3 too. The chain recombines TRBV7-2 with TRBJ2-7; unclear D gene. V lost 6 bases and J 2 bases, leaving 8 bases between the germline ends. CDR3 length: 12 amino acids. Germline V gene data show CDR1 as SGHTA and CDR2 as FQGNSA. The CDR3 sequence: CASSSTAYEQYF. DNA for the CDR3: TGTGCCAGCAGTTCCACAGCCTACGAGCAGTACTTC.

The J gene is TRBJ2-7, the V gene TRBV27, with D hard to call. The germline V gene encodes CDR1 MNHEY and CDR2 SMNVEV (reference sequence). The CDR3 consists of 16 residues. Trimming removed 5 bases at V and 5 bases at J, with 22 bases between. The CDR3 reads CASSLRAAVFVNEQYF. The CDR3 DNA sequence: TGTGCCAGCAGTCTACGGGCTGCCGTTTTTGTCAACGAGCAGTACTTC.

The chain carries TRBV2 and TRBJ2-7, with unresolved D. Trimming removed 6 bases from V and 2 bases from J, with 14 bases in between. The germline V gene has CDR1 SNHLY and CDR2 FYNNEI. This CDR3 has 14 amino acids. This CDR3 is CASRDPVEAYEQYF. CDR3 sequence (DNA): TGTGCCAGCAGAGACCCCGTAGAAGCCTACGAGCAGTACTTC.

The genes are TRBV28 and TRBJ2-1; 10 bases are shared with TRBD2. The CDR3 extends over 16 amino acids. The V gene end was trimmed by 6 bases and the J gene end by 2 bases; junction bases not matched to a gene: 7. Germline lookup yields CDR1 MDHEN and CDR2 SYDVKM. Here the CDR3 reads CASRKRGGNPYNEQFF. In DNA, the CDR3 is TGTGCCAGCAGAAAGCGGGGGGGAAACCCCTACAATGAGCAGTTCTTC.

The genes are TRBV11-2 and TRBJ2-5; D might be TRBD2 (6 bases). The CDR3 extends over 13 amino acids. CDR1 is SGHAT and CDR2 is FQNNGV in the germline V gene. The V gene lost 8 bases and the J gene lost 2 bases, with 12 bases spanning the gap. The CDR3 spells CASEFGGQETQYF. The CDR3 DNA sequence: TGTGCCAGCGAATTTGGGGGGCAAGAGACCCAGTACTTC.

The chain carries TRBV6-1 and TRBJ1-6, with 9 bases aligning to TRBD1. From germline, CDR1 is MNHNS and CDR2 SASEGT. V lost 3 bases, J lost 7 bases, and 10 bases stayed unmatched. CDR3 length: 17 amino acids. The CDR3 coding sequence is TGTGCCAGCAGTGACATCGGGACAGGGATTTCAAATTCACCCCTCCACTTT. This translates into CASSDIGTGISNSPLHF.

This chain joins TRBV7-2 and TRBJ1-2, with 9 nucleotides matching TRBD1. Per the germline V gene, CDR1 is SGHTA and CDR2 is FQGNSA. The CDR3 is 17 residues long. The trim removed 6 bases at V and 4 bases at J, leaving 15 bases unmatched. The CDR3 DNA follows: TGTGCCAGCAGTCAAGGACGGACAGGGGCGCTAGTCTATGGCTACACCTTC. As protein: CASSQGRTGALVYGYTF.